One and the same sample provided the 10 T cell receptor beta chains below, sequenced in a study of post-analysis software for immune sequencing data. Whole-study findings and limits: When patients were compared with controls, about five TRBV segments were more frequent, TRBV5-6, TRBV5-1 and TRBV20-1 among them.

Their antigen targets remain unknown. Every TCR beta cDNA library bore unique molecular identifiers. MiXCR, applied by TCRdb to the PCR reads, yields one record per CDR3 protein. The sample shows 750,000 to 950,000 distinct CDR3 sequences, about 53% of them seen only once. Sequencing input: blood. Receptors originate from a girl under 18 with multiple sclerosis.

This clonotype was counted only a few times. V usage is TRBV29-1 and J usage is TRBJ2-1; possibly TRBD1 for D (6 bases). The germline V gene encodes CDR1 SQVTM and CDR2 ANQGSEA. This CDR3 region has 15 residues. V gave up 5 bases and J gave up 5 bases, with 19 bases separating them. CDR3 amino acids: CSVTPGTRRDNEQFF. The CDR3 coding sequence is TGCAGCGTTACCCCCGGGACAAGAAGGGACAATGAGCAGTTCTTC.

The chain's CDR3 is CASSLAPTSGSPASYNEQFF. CDR3 nucleotide sequence: TGCGCCAGCAGCTTGGCCCCGACTAGCGGGAGCCCGGCGTCCTACAATGAGCAGTTCTTC. The chain couples TRBV5-1 to TRBJ2-1; 12 bases agree with TRBD2. Unmatched junction bases numbered 11, after V lost 0 bases and J lost 1 base. There are 20 residues in the CDR3. Germline values: CDR1 SGHRS, CDR2 YFSETQ.

This clonotype was counted between two and nine times. The chain joins TRBV4-1 to TRBJ2-2, with D maybe TRBD1 (6 bases). The CDR3 is 18 residues long. Trimming shortened V by 0 bases and J by 5 bases, and 19 bases separated the two germline ends. Germline CDR1 is MGHRA and CDR2 is YSYEKL. In DNA, the CDR3 is TGCGCCAGCAGCCAAGATGAATTAGTAGGGGGTCGGACCGGGGAGCTGTTTTTT. This translates into CASSQDELVGGRTGELFF.

The chain has TRBV6-1 and TRBJ2-7; the D gene is possibly TRBD1 (5 bases). The germline gives CDR1 MNHNS, CDR2 SASEGT. The CDR3 has 16 amino acids. Trimming left V 4 bases short and J 1 base short, with 17 bases between. The CDR3 loop reads CASSAPEETASYEQYF. As DNA, the CDR3 is TGTGCCAGCAGTGCCCCCGAGGAGACAGCATCCTACGAGCAGTACTTC.

This rearrangement joins TRBV9 to TRBJ2-1; 8 positions agree with TRBD1. Trimming cost V 4 bases and J 4 bases; bases outside gene matches: 7. In germline, CDR1 is SGDLS, CDR2 YYNGEE. This CDR3 is 15 amino acids long. DNA of the CDR3: TGTGCCAGCAGCAACCGACAGGGGCAATACAATGAGCAGTTCTTC. The encoded protein is CASSNRQGQYNEQFF.

This chain uses TRBV15 with TRBJ2-2; 7 positions match TRBD1. From germline, CDR1 is LNHNV and CDR2 YYDKDF (reference sequence). This CDR3 region has 14 residues. V was pared by 9 bases and J by 8 bases, with 12 bases of the junction left unmatched. As DNA, the CDR3 is TGTGCCACACAGGGGCAGGGTAGGACGGGGGAGCTGTTTTTT. This gives the protein CATQGQGRTGELFF.

This chain uses TRBV7-3 with TRBJ1-5; tentatively, D is TRBD1 (5 bases). The length of the CDR3 is 14 residues. The germline V gene has CDR1 SGHTA and CDR2 FQGTGA. Trimming removed 5 bases at V and 4 bases at J, with 12 bases between. In DNA form, the CDR3 reads TGTGCCAGCAGCGGGACGATAGAAAATCAGCCCCAGCATTTT. Protein product: CASSGTIENQPQHF.

V usage is TRBV7-9 and J usage is TRBJ1-2; D call uncertain. Germline lookup yields CDR1 SEHNR and CDR2 FQNEAQ (reference sequence). The CDR3 loop spans 11 amino acids. The CDR3 bases are TGTGCAGCAGCCCCCAGTGGTGGCTACACCTTC. It specifies CAAAPSGGYTF.

This clonotype was seen only a few times. V gene TRBV7-9 combines with J gene TRBJ2-1; TRBD1 might be the D (6 bases). Germline CDR1 and CDR2: SEHNR and FQNEAQ (reference sequence). Between the trimmed V and J ends, which lost 5 bases and 2 bases, there was a span of 19 bases. The CDR3 is 17 amino acids. The CDR3 loop reads CASSPKSGTLTYNEQFF. As DNA, the CDR3 is TGTGCCAGCAGCCCGAAATCCGGGACACTTACCTACAATGAGCAGTTCTTC.

The chain employs TRBV12-3 or TRBV12-4 and TRBJ2-7, with 8 bases lining up with TRBD2. V lost 2 bases and J lost 3; bases outside the gene matches: 6. The CDR3 has 15 residues. Here the CDR3 reads CASSLSASGRYEQYF. The CDR3 DNA reads as TGTGCCAGCAGTTTATCGGCTAGCGGGCGCTACGAGCAGTACTTC.